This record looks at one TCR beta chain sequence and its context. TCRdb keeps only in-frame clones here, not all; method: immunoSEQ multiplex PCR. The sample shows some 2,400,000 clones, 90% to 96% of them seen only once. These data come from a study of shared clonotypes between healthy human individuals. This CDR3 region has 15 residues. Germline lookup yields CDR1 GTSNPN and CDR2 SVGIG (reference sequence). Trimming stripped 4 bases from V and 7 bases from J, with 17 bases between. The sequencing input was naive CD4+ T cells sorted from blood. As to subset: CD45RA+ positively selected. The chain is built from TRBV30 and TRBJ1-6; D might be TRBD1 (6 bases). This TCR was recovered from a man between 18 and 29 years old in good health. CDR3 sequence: CAWKGTSLGNSPLHF. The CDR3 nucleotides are TGTGCCTGGAAGGGGACATCTCTAGGGAATTCACCCCTCCACTTT.